These 22 T cell receptor beta chains were all obtained from the same sample, sequenced in a study of regulatory T cells in long-lasting Graves disease. Arm-PCR with iRepertoire HTBI primers amplified the CDR3 regions for these TCR beta libraries. From the multiplex PCR reads, TCRdb called clonotypes with MiXCR, one entry per CDR3 protein. In the table there are 350,000 to 450,000 distinct CDR3 sequences, about 15% of which are singletons. Specified time point: newly diagnosed GD, antithyroid drugs for less than 3 months. Generation of the TCR library employed RNA extracted from PBMCs. The data also belong to a second study, concerning T cells in Graves' hyperthyroidism and ophthalmopathy.

The material sequenced was peripheral blood mononuclear cells (PBMCs), taken at new diagnosis, from a patient treated with antithyroid drugs. These receptors were collected from a woman between 35 and 50 years old with Graves disease.

This chain joins TRBV28 and TRBJ1-2; 7 positions match TRBD1. This CDR3 spans 13 amino acids. The germline V gene encodes CDR1 MDHEN and CDR2 SYDVKM. V trimming: 5 bases; J trimming: 5 bases; junction bases outside the gene matches: 5. The CDR3 reads CASSMPGQYGYTF. The CDR3, as DNA: TGTGCCAGCAGTATGCCGGGACAGTATGGCTACACCTTC.

This clonotype has at least ten counts. This chain joins TRBV6-5 and TRBJ1-1; the D is unclear. The CDR3 is 14 amino acids. Trimming stripped 2 bases from V and 2 bases from J, with 9 bases between. Germline V gene lookup returns CDR1 MNHEY and CDR2 SVGAGI. This chain's CDR3 is CASSYVQTNTEAFF. DNA for the CDR3: TGTGCCAGCAGTTACGTACAGACCAACACTGAAGCTTTCTTT.

This clonotype occurred many times. The chain joins TRBV11-2 to TRBJ1-4; the D is unclear. Trimming took off 0 bases at V and 7 bases at J, with 9 bases between the two ends. The CDR3 length is 14 residues. Germline CDR1 is SGHAT and CDR2 is FQNNGV. The CDR3 nucleotides read TGTGCCAGCAGCTTAGACCCTACTTCTGAAAAACTGTTTTTT. This translates into CASSLDPTSEKLFF.

This clonotype has more than one count but fewer than ten. This chain links TRBV9 with TRBJ2-5, with D tentatively TRBD1 or TRBD2 (5 bases each). Deletions cut 6 bases from V and 5 bases from J, with 20 bases between. The CDR3 is made up of 15 amino acids. Germline CDR1 is SGDLS and CDR2 is YYNGEE. The chain's CDR3 is CASTSAGGEGETQYF. The DNA of the CDR3 is TGTGCCAGCACCTCCGCAGGAGGAGAGGGGGAGACCCAGTACTTC.

This clonotype was seen more than once but under ten times. This chain uses TRBV20-1 with TRBJ2-1; 7 bases match TRBD2. This CDR3 has 16 amino acids. CDR1 DFQATT and CDR2 SNEGSKA come from the germline V gene (reference sequence). V lost 6 bases to trimming and J lost 3 bases; unmatched junction nucleotides: 14. The CDR3 DNA reads as TGCAGTGCCGACCCCTCTGGCGGGAGCGTCTACAATGAGCAGTTCTTC. Translating gives CSADPSGGSVYNEQFF.

This clonotype appeared many times. J is TRBJ2-5 and V is TRBV7-9, with 10 bases identical to TRBD1. From germline, CDR1 is SEHNR and CDR2 FQNEAQ (reference sequence). This CDR3 has 19 residues. V lost 3 bases to trimming and J lost 5 bases; unmatched junction nucleotides: 18. The CDR3 DNA is TGTGCCAGCAGCTTGGATCTCTACAGACCGGGACAGGGGTCGGAGACCCAGTACTTC. Translated: CASSLDLYRPGQGSETQYF.

This clonotype has only a few counts. In DNA, the CDR3 is TGTGCCACCGGGACCACCGAGGATACGCAGTATTTT. Residues: CATGTTEDTQYF. The genes are TRBV10-3 and TRBJ2-3; D is tentatively TRBD1 or TRBD2 (5 bases each). This CDR3 comprises 12 residues. From germline, CDR1 is ENHRY and CDR2 SYGVKD. Trimming took off 10 bases at V and 6 bases at J, with 14 bases between the two ends.

This clonotype was counted many times. This rearrangement joins TRBV28 to TRBJ2-4; a possible D gene is TRBD2 (6 bases). CDR1 is MDHEN, CDR2 SYDVKM, per germline. The CDR3 loop spans 13 amino acids. V lost 6 bases, J lost 5 bases, and 11 bases lay in between. CDR3: CASRQGGQNIQYF. In DNA form, the CDR3 reads TGTGCCAGCAGGCAGGGAGGACAAAACATTCAGTACTTC.

The chain joins TRBV5-1 to TRBJ1-2; 10 bases agree with TRBD1. The CDR3 covers 16 residues. Trimming removed 3 bases from V and 6 bases from J; junction bases left unmatched: 11. The germline V gene has CDR1 SGHRS and CDR2 YFSETQ. The CDR3 sequence is CASSSTGTGAFDGYTF. The CDR3 DNA follows: TGCGCCAGCAGCTCGACCGGGACAGGGGCCTTTGATGGCTACACCTTC.

The sample holds a few counts of this clonotype. The genes are TRBV28 and TRBJ1-2; D is possibly TRBD1 (6 bases). With 11 bases removed from V and 8 bases from J, the gap between germline ends came to 15 bases. Germline CDR1 is MDHEN and CDR2 is SYDVKM. The CDR3 loop spans 11 amino acids. The CDR3 sequence is CAVGGSQGYTF. The CDR3 DNA is TGTGCCGTAGGGGGATCACAGGGCTACACCTTC.

This clonotype was picked up a small number of times. This chain uses TRBV27 with TRBJ1-1, with D perhaps matching TRBD1 (6 bases). Per germline, CDR1 MNHEY and CDR2 SMNVEV (reference sequence). V was shortened by 8 bases and J by 8 bases, with 12 bases between the two germline ends. CDR3 size: 11 residues. In DNA form, the CDR3 reads TGTGCCAGCTGGGAGGGGGTAGAAGCTTTCTTT. It encodes CASWEGVEAFF.

The chain recombines TRBV6-6 with TRBJ2-2; a weak D match, TRBD1 (6 bases). V dropped 0 bases and J dropped 4 bases, with 15 bases sitting between them. The CDR3 totals 17 residues. Per the germline V gene, CDR1 is MNHNY and CDR2 is SVGAGI (reference sequence). The CDR3 region has the DNA TGTGCCAGCAGTTACTCGACGGGCAGGGGAAGCACCGGGGAGCTGTTTTTT. Translating gives CASSYSTGRGSTGELFF.

This clonotype was observed many times. J is TRBJ2-7 and V is TRBV28; 11 bases map to TRBD1. Germline V CDR1 and CDR2: MDHEN, SYDVKM. This CDR3 spans 14 amino acids. V lost 6 bases and J lost 4; bases outside the gene matches: 5. The CDR3 region is CASSLGTGGYEQYF. The DNA for the CDR3 is TGTGCCAGCAGCTTAGGGACAGGGGGTTACGAGCAGTACTTC.

This clonotype was counted at least ten times. The V and J genes are TRBV12-3 or TRBV12-4 and TRBJ1-4; 8 bases are shared with TRBD1. The V gene end was trimmed by 4 bases and the J gene end by 8 bases; junction bases not matched to a gene: 9. The CDR3 has 15 amino acids. The CDR3 bases are TGTGCCAGCAGTTCGGCAGGGGGCGCGAGGGAAAAACTGTTTTTT. Its protein product is CASSSAGGAREKLFF.

The genes are TRBV20-1 and TRBJ2-7; TRBD1 or TRBD2 may be the D gene (6 bases each). Germline values: CDR1 DFQATT, CDR2 SNEGSKA (reference sequence). This CDR3 contains 14 residues. V dropped 0 bases and J dropped 6 bases, with 15 bases sitting between them. The DNA for the CDR3 is TGCAGTGCTAGAGATTTGGGGGGCGCCCTCGAGCAGTACTTC. Translation gives CSARDLGGALEQYF.

V usage is TRBV19 and J usage is TRBJ2-1, with TRBD2 as a possible D gene (6 bases). The CDR3 spans 13 residues. Trimming stripped 5 bases from V and 7 bases from J, with 12 bases between. Germline V gene lookup returns CDR1 LNHDA and CDR2 SQIVND (reference sequence). CDR3 loop: CASSGLGGNEQFF. CDR3 DNA sequence: TGTGCCAGTAGTGGGTTAGGAGGGAATGAGCAGTTCTTC.

V usage is TRBV20-1 and J usage is TRBJ1-2; D remains unclear. The germline V and J ends were trimmed by 5 bases and 8 bases, with 12 bases remaining between them. This CDR3 contains 11 residues. CDR1 and CDR2 from the germline V gene are DFQATT and SNEGSKA (reference sequence). The CDR3 nucleotides read TGCAGTGCTCGCAGCGTTAGGGGCTACACCTTC. It codes for CSARSVRGYTF.

This clonotype was found a few times. This chain joins TRBV5-1 and TRBJ1-1; 9 bases line up with TRBD1. V lost 0 bases, J lost 1 base, and 10 bases stayed unmatched. The CDR3 runs 18 residues. The germline V gene has CDR1 SGHRS and CDR2 YFSETQ. In DNA, the CDR3 is TGCGCCAGCAGCTTGGCCCCTTTCCCGGACAGGGGGAACACTGAAGCTTTCTTT. It translates to CASSLAPFPDRGNTEAFF.

This clonotype was picked up a small number of times. Given a much more abundant clone one base away, this may be a read error. The genes are TRBV20-1 and TRBJ1-1, with 7 positions matching TRBD1. The CDR3 spans 15 residues. Germline CDR1 DFQATT, CDR2 SNEGSKA (reference sequence). CDR3 sequence (DNA): TGCAATGCTAGCAACTGGGACAGAAGTGAGACTGAAGCTTTCTTT. The encoded protein is CNASNWDRSETEAFF.

The chain links TRBV19 to TRBJ1-1; possible D gene TRBD1, 6 bases. In germline, CDR1 is LNHDA, CDR2 SQIVND (reference sequence). Deletions cut 1 base from V and 3 bases from J, with 9 bases between. This CDR3 is built from 14 residues. CDR3 residues: CASSIGQGYTEAFF. CDR3 bases: TGTGCCAGTAGTATAGGGCAGGGGTACACTGAAGCTTTCTTT.

The sample holds many counts of this clonotype. This chain joins TRBV15 and TRBJ1-1, with D hard to call. The germline V gene has CDR1 LNHNV and CDR2 YYDKDF (reference sequence). Deletions cut 1 base from V and 11 bases from J, with 14 bases between. This CDR3 is built from 13 residues. The CDR3 sequence is CATSRAELREAFF. In nucleotides, the CDR3 is TGTGCCACCAGCAGAGCCGAATTGAGGGAGGCTTTCTTT.

This clonotype was seen a handful of times. The rearrangement joins TRBV19 to TRBJ2-7, with TRBD2 matching over 10 bases. Germline lookup yields CDR1 LNHDA and CDR2 SQIVND (reference sequence). Unmatched junction bases numbered 5, after V lost 6 bases and J lost 0 bases. This CDR3 has 15 residues. The CDR3 region has the DNA TGTGCCAGTAGCCGAGCGGGAGGGCCCTCCTACGAGCAGTACTTC. Protein: CASSRAGGPSYEQYF.